A single sample is the source of the 2 T cell receptor beta chains below, sequenced in a study of T cell responses to AZD1222 COVID-19 vaccine (dated by TCRdb to about 2021). Libraries were constructed by the immunoSEQ multiplex PCR assay. TCRdb obtained this table from immuneACCESS and retained in-frame rearrangements with V and J assigned. These tables miss some clones; where compared with another copy, unresolved V genes account for less than half of the shortfall, and the remainder is unexplained. The sample includes about 130,000 clones, with more than 75% observed a single time. Of the sample, around 0.99% is held by the ten largest clones. In the paper's terms, the time point label means: about 28 days (+/-7) after the second vaccine dose. Sequences were derived from peripheral blood, sampled 28 days after the second AZD1222 dose. The receptor source for this set is an adult who received the AZD1222 COVID-19 vaccine.

This sequence joins TRBV7-9 and TRBJ2-1; D is ambiguous. V lost 2 bases to trimming and J lost 0 bases, with 11 bases between them. This CDR3 is built from 16 residues. CDR1 and CDR2 from the germline V gene are SEHNR and FQNEAQ (reference sequence). CDR3 in amino acids: CASSLRQFSSYNEQFF. Here the CDR3 DNA reads TGTGCCAGCAGCTTAAGGCAGTTTAGCTCCTACAATGAGCAGTTCTTC.

V usage is TRBV28 and J usage is TRBJ2-2; 7 bases fit TRBD1. V shed 6 bases and J 13 bases; nucleotides not matched to a gene: 23. The V gene's germline CDR1 is MDHEN and CDR2 SYDVKM. The CDR3 contains 17 residues. CDR3 in DNA: TGTGCCAGCAGGTCCGTCAGAGGGACAGCCCCCGACCGCGGGCTGTTTTTT. This sequence encodes CASRSVRGTAPDRGLFF. Full variable domain (missing parts from reference TRBV28 and TRBJ2-2): DVKVTQSSRYLVKRTGEKVFLECVQDMDHENMFWYRQDPGLGLRLIYFSYDVKMKEKGDIPEGYSVSREKKERFSLILESASTNQTSMYLCASRSVRGTAPDRGLFFGEGSRLTVL.